This T cell receptor (beta chain) originates from a study of vaccination effects on CD4 cells after COVID-19. CD4+ T cells were isolated after around 9 days of culture. Testing of the vaccine recipients showed negative nucleocapsid antibodies and no prior SARS-CoV-2 infection. By share, this clone ranks as medium-sized (0.01 to 0.1%). Its antigen is as yet unknown. Assay used: immunoSEQ multiplex PCR; TCRdb lists only in-frame clones, some missing. The sample carries roughly 48,000 clones, 50% to 80% recorded once. V lost 4 bases to trimming and J lost 8 bases, with 17 bases between them. The germline gives CDR1 SNHLY, CDR2 FYNNEI. The CDR3 is 14 residues long.

The rearrangement joins TRBV2 to TRBJ1-2; a weak D match, TRBD1 (6 bases). The TCR originated in a human donor who received a COVID-19 vaccine. This material consisted of CD4+ T cells from PBMCs cultured without peptide, taken before COVID-19 vaccination. The CDR3, as DNA: TGTGCCAGCAGTGCCCGGACAGCCGTGAGGGGCTACACCTTC. Protein sequence: CASSARTAVRGYTF. The full variable domain, completed using reference TRBV2 and TRBJ1-2, is EPEVTQTPSHQVTQMGQEVILRCVPISNHLYFYWYRQILGQKVEFLVSFYNNEISEKSEIFDDQFSVERPDGSNFTLKIRSTKLEDSAMYFCASSARTAVRGYTFGSGTRLTVV.